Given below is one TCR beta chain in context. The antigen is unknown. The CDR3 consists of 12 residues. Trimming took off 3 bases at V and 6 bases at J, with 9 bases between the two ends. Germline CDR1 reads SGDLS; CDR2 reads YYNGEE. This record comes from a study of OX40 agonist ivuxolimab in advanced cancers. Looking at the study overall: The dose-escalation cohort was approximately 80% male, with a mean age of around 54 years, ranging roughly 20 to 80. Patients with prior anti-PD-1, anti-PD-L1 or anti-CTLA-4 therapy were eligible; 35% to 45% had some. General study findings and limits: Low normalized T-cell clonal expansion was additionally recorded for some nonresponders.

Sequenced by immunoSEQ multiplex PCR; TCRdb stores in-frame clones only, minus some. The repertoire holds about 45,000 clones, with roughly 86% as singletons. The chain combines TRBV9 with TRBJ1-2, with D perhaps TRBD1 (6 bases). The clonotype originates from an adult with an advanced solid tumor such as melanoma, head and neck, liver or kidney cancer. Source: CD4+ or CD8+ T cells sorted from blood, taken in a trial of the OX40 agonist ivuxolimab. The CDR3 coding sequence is TGTGCCAGCAGCGCCAACAGGGATGGCTACACCTTC. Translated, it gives CASSANRDGYTF.